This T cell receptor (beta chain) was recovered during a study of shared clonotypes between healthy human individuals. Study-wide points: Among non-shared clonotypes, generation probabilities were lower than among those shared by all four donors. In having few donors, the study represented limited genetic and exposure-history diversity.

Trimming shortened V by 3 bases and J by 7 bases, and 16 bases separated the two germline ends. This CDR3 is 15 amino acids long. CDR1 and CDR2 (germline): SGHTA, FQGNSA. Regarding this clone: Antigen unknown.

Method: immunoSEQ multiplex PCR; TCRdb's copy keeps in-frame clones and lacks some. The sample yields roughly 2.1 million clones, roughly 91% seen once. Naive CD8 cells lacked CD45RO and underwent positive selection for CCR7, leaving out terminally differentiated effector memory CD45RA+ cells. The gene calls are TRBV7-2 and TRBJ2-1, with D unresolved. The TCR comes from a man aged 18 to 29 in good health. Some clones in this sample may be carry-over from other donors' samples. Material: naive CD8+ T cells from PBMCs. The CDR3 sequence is CASSFGRALGNEQFF. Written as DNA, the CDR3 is TGTGCCAGCAGCTTTGGACGAGCCCTGGGTAATGAGCAGTTCTTC.